This is a list of T cell receptor beta chains from one sample in a study of blood T cell repertoires in COVID-19. Profiled with immunoSEQ multiplex PCR; TCRdb holds only in-frame clones, not every one. This table holds under 95,000 clones, nearly 85% found once. The sequenced sample was peripheral blood. These receptors were taken from a woman older than 75 with acute or convalescent COVID-19. CDR3s include the opening cysteine and the closing phenylalanine or tryptophan. Fields, in order: J gene, clone size, D gene, V gene, CDR3 protein, CDR3 DNA. D genes are given only for firm matches. The size field is filled for only some rows; it gives once, few, many or a size class.

TRBJ1-3 | once | TRBD1 | TRBV2 | CASYGLGQGDPGNTIYF | TGTGCCAGCTATGGTTTAGGACAGGGGGACCCTGGAAACACCATATATTTT
TRBJ1-4 | few | . | TRBV27 | CASSLGRETNEKLFF | TGTGCCAGCAGTTTAGGGCGGGAGACTAATGAAAAACTGTTTTTT
TRBJ2-2 | . | TRBD1 | TRBV5-1 | CASSLTGQGAGELFF | TGCGCCAGCAGCTTGACGGGACAGGGGGCCGGGGAGCTGTTTTTT
TRBJ2-3 | . | . | TRBV7-9 | CASSRLDTQYF | TGTGCCAGCAGCCGTCTAGATACGCAGTATTTT
TRBJ2-3 | . | TRBD2 | TRBV6-1 | CASSVAGRTDTQYF | TGTGCCAGCAGTGTAGCGGGGCGCACAGATACGCAGTATTTT
TRBJ1-2 | . | TRBD1 | TRBV29-1 | CSAYGAGGFDGYTF | TGCAGCGCATACGGGGCAGGGGGCTTCGATGGCTACACCTTC
TRBJ2-1 | . | TRBD1 | TRBV7-2 | CASSFGTVYNEQFF | TGTGCCAGCAGCTTCGGGACAGTCTACAATGAGCAGTTCTTC
TRBJ1-4 | once | TRBD1 | TRBV27 | CASSLQGTGNEKLFF | TGTGCCAGCAGTTTACAAGGGACAGGAAATGAAAAACTGTTTTTT
TRBJ2-4 | . | . | TRBV11-2 | CASSLAGTQKNIQYF | TGTGCCAGCAGCTTAGCAGGGACACAGAAAAACATTCAGTACTTC
TRBJ2-3 | . | . | TRBV18 | CASSPGHYTDTQYF | TGTGCCAGCTCACCGGGACACTACACAGATACGCAGTATTTT
TRBJ2-1 | . | TRBD2 | TRBV19 | CASSPLGGSSYNEQFF | TGTGCCAGTAGTCCCCTTGGCGGGAGCTCCTACAATGAGCAGTTCTTC
TRBJ2-1 | few | TRBD2 | TRBV15 | CATSSRPLLRLADNEQFF | TGTGCCACCAGCAGTCGGCCCCTCCTTCGACTAGCGGACAATGAGCAGTTCTTC
TRBJ2-5 | . | . | TRBV19 | CASSNMGERETQYF | TGTGCCAGTAGTAACATGGGAGAACGGGAGACCCAGTACTTC
TRBJ2-1 | . | . | TRBV5-1 | CASTAGTNNEQFF | TGCGCCAGCACGGCGGGAACCAACAATGAGCAGTTCTTC
TRBJ2-7 | . | TRBD1 | TRBV5-4 | CASSSKDRGHREQYF | TGTGCCAGCAGTTCGAAGGACAGGGGGCATCGCGAGCAGTACTTC
TRBJ1-2 | . | TRBD1 | TRBV11-2 | CASSPWTGSGYGYTF | TGTGCCAGCAGCCCATGGACAGGGTCGGGATATGGCTACACCTTC
TRBJ2-5 | . | TRBD2 | TRBV23-1 | CASSLGRGCETQYF | TGCGCCAGCAGTCTAGGGAGGGGCTGCGAGACCCAGTACTTC
TRBJ2-7 | . | . | TRBV1 | CTSITEVYEQYF | TGCACCAGCATAACGGAGGTATACGAGCAGTACTTC
TRBJ2-7 | . | . | TRBV2 | CASSRRQGPYEQYF | TGTGCCAGCAGTAGGAGGCAGGGGCCCTACGAGCAGTACTTC
TRBJ2-1 | . | TRBD2 | TRBV3-1/TRBV3-2 | CASSHPTVGGGLVYNEQFF | TGTGCCAGCAGCCACCCTACCGTGGGGGGGGGACTAGTCTACAATGAGCAGTTCTTC
TRBJ2-3 | . | TRBD2 | TRBV10-3 | CAISARTSGSSGTDTQYF | TGTGCCATCAGTGCAAGGACTAGCGGGAGTTCGGGCACAGATACGCAGTATTTT
TRBJ1-5 | . | . | TRBV18 | CASSPRQYNQPQHF | TGTGCCAGCTCACCACGACAGTATAATCAGCCCCAGCATTTT
TRBJ1-5 | . | TRBD1 | TRBV7-2 | CASSKSGQGDQPQHF | TGTGCCAGCAGCAAATCAGGACAGGGAGATCAGCCCCAGCATTTT
TRBJ2-5 | . | TRBD2 | TRBV7-2 | CASSLALTSGGYGETQYF | TGTGCCAGCAGCTTAGCGCTTACTTCGGGGGGGTATGGAGAGACCCAGTACTTC
TRBJ2-1 | many | TRBD2 | TRBV4-1 | CASSQVRLAVYNEQFF | TGCGCCAGCAGCCAAGTTCGACTAGCGGTCTACAATGAGCAGTTCTTC
TRBJ2-1 | . | TRBD2 | TRBV5-1 | CASSLVASGGYNEQFF | TGCGCCAGCAGCTTGGTGGCTAGCGGGGGCTACAATGAGCAGTTCTTC
TRBJ2-1 | . | . | TRBV2 | CASSSVSYNEQFF | TGTGCCAGCAGTAGCGTCTCCTACAATGAGCAGTTCTTC
TRBJ2-3 | . | . | TRBV3-1/TRBV3-2 | CASSRGTPGGTDTQYF | TGTGCCAGCAGCCGCGGAACTCCCGGGGGCACAGATACGCAGTATTTT
TRBJ1-1 | . | . | TRBV9 | CASSGLGGTEAFF | TGTGCCAGCAGCGGACTTGGTGGTACTGAAGCTTTCTTT
TRBJ2-7 | . | . | TRBV5-5 | CASSPGVVYYEQYF | TGTGCCAGCAGCCCCGGGGTAGTATACTACGAGCAGTACTTC
TRBJ1-1 | . | TRBD1 | TRBV6-1 | CASSDTYGRQGITEAFF | TGTGCCAGCAGTGACACATATGGGAGACAGGGGATCACTGAAGCTTTCTTT
TRBJ2-3 | . | TRBD1 | TRBV19 | CASSITGGGGTDTQYF | TGTGCCAGTAGTATCACAGGGGGCGGGGGCACAGATACGCAGTATTTT
TRBJ2-1 | few | TRBD1 | TRBV28 | CATSPRGRPLNEQFF | TGTGCCACTTCCCCCAGGGGGCGCCCCCTCAATGAGCAGTTCTTC
TRBJ2-7 | . | . | TRBV5-6 | CASSFVRPLAEQYF | TGTGCCAGCAGCTTCGTGCGGCCGCTCGCCGAGCAGTACTTC
TRBJ1-5 | . | . | TRBV6-5 | CASSRLMGAPQHF | TGTGCCAGCAGTCGACTCATGGGGGCGCCCCAGCATTTT
TRBJ2-7 | . | . | TRBV7-8 | CASSLGGRTYEQYF | TGTGCCAGCAGCTTAGGGGGCAGAACCTACGAGCAGTACTTC
TRBJ1-5 | . | TRBD1 | TRBV28 | CASSSQGVGNQPQHF | TGTGCCAGCAGCTCACAGGGGGTTGGCAATCAGCCCCAGCATTTT
TRBJ2-4 | . | . | TRBV3-1/TRBV3-2 | CASSQSGNIQYF | TGTGCCAGCAGCCAATCCGGAAACATTCAGTACTTC
TRBJ1-4 | . | TRBD1 | TRBV5-1 | CASKKTGATNEKLFF | TGCGCCAGCAAAAAAACAGGGGCAACTAATGAAAAACTGTTTTTT
TRBJ1-4 | . | . | TRBV6-5 | CASRDRFGEKLFF | TGTGCCAGCAGAGACAGGTTTGGGGAAAAACTGTTTTTT
TRBJ1-1 | few | . | TRBV15 | CATREGGEAFF | TGTGCCACCAGAGAGGGCGGTGAAGCTTTCTTT
TRBJ2-3 | . | . | TRBV5-1 | CASSLGQGSPDTQYF | TGCGCCAGCAGCTTGGGGCAGGGGAGTCCAGATACGCAGTATTTT
TRBJ1-4 | . | TRBD1 | TRBV18 | CASSPGQGEEKLFF | TGTGCCAGCTCCCCGGGACAGGGTGAGGAAAAACTGTTTTTT
TRBJ2-5 | . | . | TRBV4-2 | CASSQTSRLQETQYF | TGTGCCAGCAGCCAAACTAGCAGACTCCAAGAGACCCAGTACTTC
TRBJ2-1 | . | . | TRBV6-2/TRBV6-3 | CASSYDSYNEQFF | TGTGCCAGCAGTTACGACTCGTACAATGAGCAGTTCTTC
TRBJ1-2 | . | . | TRBV19 | CASTDGWRGGYTF | TGTGCCAGTACCGACGGGTGGCGCGGGGGCTACACCTTC
TRBJ1-4 | . | TRBD1 | TRBV28 | CASSTLGQGKNEKLFF | TGTGCCAGCAGTACCTTGGGACAGGGAAAAAATGAAAAACTGTTTTTT
TRBJ1-5 | . | . | TRBV7-2 | CASSPDSTYSNQPQHF | TGTGCCAGCAGCCCGGACAGCACATATAGCAATCAGCCCCAGCATTTT
TRBJ2-1 | . | TRBD2 | TRBV5-6 | CASTRGTSGMNEQFF | TGTGCCAGCACCAGAGGGACTAGCGGGATGAATGAGCAGTTCTTC
TRBJ1-2 | . | TRBD1 | TRBV11-2 | CASSLNRGLHYGYTF | TGTGCCAGCAGCTTAAACAGGGGTCTGCACTATGGCTACACCTTC
TRBJ2-7 | . | . | TRBV10-3 | CAIRGGEGGSYEQYF | TGTGCCATCAGGGGCGGGGAGGGGGGATCGTACGAGCAGTACTTC
TRBJ2-2 | . | . | TRBV25-1 | CASSEYGDTGELFF | TGTGCCAGCAGTGAATACGGGGATACCGGGGAGCTGTTTTTT